A selection of T cell receptor beta chains follows, all from one sample in a study of regulatory T cells in long-lasting Graves disease. TCRdb called the multiplex PCR reads again in MiXCR, with one record for every CDR3 protein. Of 600,000 to 800,000 distinct CDR3 sequences listed, 25% to 30% were seen once; the top ten hold about two fifths. Specimen: peripheral blood mononuclear cells (PBMCs), collected when the disease was refractory, from a patient treated with antithyroid drugs. The receptors here all came from a female donor with Graves disease. The CDR3 runs from the conserved cysteine through the conserved F or W. The D gene is left open where the match is weak. Where a row states a size, it is once, few, many or the class of an expanded clone; other rows omit it.

>14|TRBJ1-6|TRBV2|many|-
CARGRQTYNSPLHF
TGTGCCAGAGGGAGACAGACCTATAATTCACCCCTCCACTTT
>18|TRBJ1-4|TRBV9|few|-
CASSPSPYPRDSGEKLFF
TGTGCCAGCAGCCCGAGCCCGTATCCAAGGGATAGCGGTGAAAAACTGTTTTTT
>17|TRBJ2-7|TRBV29-1|few|-
CSGANRLQVIYTYEQYF
TGCAGCGGAGCCAACCGCCTTCAGGTCATTTACACCTACGAGCAGTACTTC
>12|TRBJ1-2|TRBV29-1|many|-
CSVGSDSYGYTF
TGCAGCGTTGGAAGCGACAGCTATGGCTACACCTTC
>18|TRBJ1-1|TRBV6-1|many|-
CASSEIGGLGSGNTEAFF
TGTGCCAGCAGTGAAATTGGGGGGTTAGGCTCCGGGAACACTGAAGCTTTCTTT
>13|TRBJ1-1|TRBV7-9|-|TRBD1
CASSLAGQGRAFF
TGTGCCAGCAGCTTAGCGGGACAGGGCCGAGCTTTCTTT
>16|TRBJ2-7|TRBV2|few|TRBD1
CASYPRGQANSYEQYF
TGTGCCAGTTACCCCAGGGGACAGGCTAACTCCTACGAGCAGTACTTC
>13|TRBJ1-1|TRBV30|few|-
CAWKSGRNTEAFF
TGTGCCTGGAAATCGGGGAGGAACACTGAAGCTTTCTTT
>13|TRBJ1-2|TRBV30|-|-
CAWSVRLNYGYTF
TGTGCCTGGAGTGTCCGGTTGAACTATGGCTACACCTTC
>16|TRBJ2-7|TRBV12-3/TRBV12-4|-|-
CASSVLRDNGAYEQYF
TGTGCCAGCAGTGTCCTTAGGGACAACGGGGCCTACGAGCAGTACTTC
>18|TRBJ1-1|TRBV14|-|-
CASSPGKSGVSQNTEAFF
TGTGCCAGCAGCCCAGGCAAATCAGGGGTCTCACAGAACACTGAAGCTTTCTTT
>19|TRBJ2-7|TRBV14|few|-
CASSQDPGTAGTRSYEQYF
TGTGCCAGCAGCCAAGATCCAGGGACAGCCGGGACTCGCTCCTACGAGCAGTACTTC
>13|TRBJ1-1|TRBV15|few|TRBD1
CATSYTTGMPAFF
TGTGCCACCAGCTACACGACAGGGATGCCGGCTTTCTTT
>16|TRBJ2-5|TRBV7-9|few|-
CASSPLALRRQETQYF
TGTGCCAGCAGCCCTTTGGCACTTAGACGCCAAGAGACCCAGTACTTC
>18|TRBJ1-5|TRBV12-3/TRBV12-4|many|TRBD1
CASSPDRGRHNSNQPQHF
TGTGCCAGCAGTCCGGACAGGGGTCGGCACAATAGCAATCAGCCCCAGCATTTT
>16|TRBJ2-1|TRBV25-1|-|TRBD2
CASSGTGGLGYNEQFF
TGTGCCAGCAGTGGTACGGGAGGTTTAGGGTACAATGAGCAGTTCTTC
>16|TRBJ1-3|TRBV6-1|-|-
CASILTELRGGNTIYF
TGTGCCAGCATCTTAACGGAGCTCCGAGGTGGAAACACCATATATTTT
>13|TRBJ1-1|TRBV4-1|-|-
CASSQEPESKHFF
TGCGCCAGCAGCCAAGAACCAGAATCCAAGCATTTCTTT
>11|TRBJ1-1|TRBV30|many|-
CAWMGNTEAFF
TGTGCCTGGATGGGTAACACTGAAGCTTTCTTT
>16|TRBJ1-1|TRBV15|-|-
CATSRDLLGRVTEAFF
TGTGCCACCAGCAGAGATCTCTTGGGCAGGGTCACTGAAGCTTTCTTT
>16|TRBJ1-4|TRBV6-1|-|TRBD1
CASRQDRGATNEKLFF
TGTGCCAGCAGGCAGGACAGGGGGGCAACTAATGAAAAACTGTTTTTT
>18|TRBJ1-6|TRBV6-1|-|-
CASSEDEGALRVNSPLHF
TGTGCCAGCAGTGAAGATGAGGGAGCCCTGAGGGTGAATTCACCCCTCCACTTT
>13|TRBJ2-7|TRBV12-3/TRBV12-4|many|-
CASSPDGPYEQYF
TGTGCCAGCAGTCCGGACGGGCCCTACGAGCAGTACTTC
>13|TRBJ1-1|TRBV12-3/TRBV12-4|many|-
CATSLDEGAEAFF
TGTGCCACCTCGCTGGACGAGGGCGCTGAAGCTTTCTTT
>15|TRBJ1-4|TRBV5-1|few|-
CASSLAAGWNEKLFF
TGCGCCAGCAGCTTGGCTGCAGGTTGGAATGAAAAACTGTTTTTT
>15|TRBJ2-7|TRBV2|few|TRBD2
CASRGTSGRNYEQYF
TGTGCCAGCAGGGGGACTAGCGGGAGGAACTACGAGCAGTACTTC
>13|TRBJ2-1|TRBV29-1|-|-
CSVDIGVSNEQFF
TGCAGCGTTGACATAGGGGTTTCCAATGAGCAGTTCTTC
>13|TRBJ1-2|TRBV19|-|TRBD1
CASSPATGTGYTF
TGTGCCAGTAGTCCAGCGACAGGGACCGGCTACACCTTC
>13|TRBJ1-5|TRBV3-1|many|-
CASSHGLNQPQHF
TGTGCCAGCAGCCACGGACTCAATCAGCCCCAGCATTTT
>14|TRBJ2-7|TRBV19|few|TRBD2
CASRRRTSADEQYF
TGTGCCAGTAGGAGACGGACTAGCGCTGACGAGCAGTACTTC
>16|TRBJ1-2|TRBV27|many|TRBD1
CASSFLRDRANYGYTF
TGTGCCAGCAGTTTCCTCCGGGACAGGGCTAACTATGGCTACACCTTC
>13|TRBJ2-7|TRBV25-1|-|-
CASKVERAYEQYF
TGTGCCAGCAAGGTCGAGCGTGCTTACGAGCAGTACTTC